The 21 T cell receptor beta chains below were found in one sample sequenced in a study of cytomegalovirus exposure and HLA in healthy donors. TCRdb's copy holds only in-frame clones and misses some; the assay was immunoSEQ multiplex PCR. Found here are around 150,000 clones, 88% of them singletons; the top ten hold around 3%. Material: PBMCs. These TCRs come from a man aged 18-30 years in good health and CMV-seronegative.

The chain employs TRBV5-1 and TRBJ1-1; D not resolved. The CDR3 runs 20 residues. The V gene lost 3 bases and the J gene lost 1 base, with 28 bases spanning the gap. CDR1 and CDR2 from the germline V gene are SGHRS and YFSETQ. DNA of the CDR3: TGCGCCAGCAGCTCGGACGACTCCGGGATCACGGGAACGTGGAACACTGAAGCTTTCTTT. Protein sequence: CASSSDDSGITGTWNTEAFF.

In its sample, this clone was seen once. V is TRBV28 and J is TRBJ2-5, with 8 bases that match TRBD1. CDR1 MDHEN and CDR2 SYDVKM come from the germline V gene. The V gene end was trimmed by 8 bases and the J gene end by 4 bases; junction bases not matched to a gene: 9. This CDR3 region has 14 residues. The CDR3 region is CASLASGGVETQYF. CDR3 DNA sequence: TGTGCCAGCCTTGCCTCAGGGGGCGTAGAGACCCAGTACTTC. Filled out from reference TRBV28 and TRBJ2-5, the complete variable domain reads DVKVTQSSRYLVKRTGEKVFLECVQDMDHENMFWYRQDPGLGLRLIYFSYDVKMKEKGDIPEGYSVSREKKERFSLILESASTNQTSMYLCASLASGGVETQYFGPGTRLLVL.

A single count supports this clone. The chain uses TRBV11-1 and TRBJ1-6; D may be TRBD1 (5 bases). V was trimmed by 1 base and J by 14 bases, leaving 9 bases between them. This CDR3 contains 12 residues. Germline V gene sequence: CDR1 SGHAT, CDR2 FQDESV (reference sequence). DNA of the CDR3: TGTGCCAGCAGCTTAGGTTCGGACACCCTCCACTTT. This encodes CASSLGSDTLHF.

The chain joins TRBV7-2 to TRBJ2-2; D is unclear. V was pared by 2 bases and J by 7 bases, with 11 bases between. This CDR3 has 14 residues. Germline CDR1 SGHTA, CDR2 FQGNSA. CDR3: CASSLIEVVGELFF. In DNA form, the CDR3 reads TGTGCCAGCAGCTTAATAGAGGTTGTCGGGGAGCTGTTTTTT.

This chain joins TRBV5-1 and TRBJ1-6; TRBD1 is a possible D gene (5 bases). Germline lookup yields CDR1 SGHRS and CDR2 YFSETQ. The CDR3 loop spans 14 amino acids. V was pared by 4 bases and J by 2 bases, with 7 bases between. Here the CDR3 reads CASSQDTYNSPLHF. The CDR3 bases are TGCGCCAGCAGCCAGGACACCTATAATTCACCCCTCCACTTT.

The chain employs TRBV28 and TRBJ2-7; D is possibly TRBD1 (6 bases). Trimming shortened V by 2 bases and J by 0 bases, and 8 bases separated the two germline ends. This CDR3 spans 14 amino acids. CDR1 MDHEN and CDR2 SYDVKM come from the germline V gene. In DNA, the CDR3 is TGTGCCAGCAGTTTAGGGACACACTCCTACGAGCAGTACGTC. Translated: CASSLGTHSYEQYV.

This clone was seen once. V and J are TRBV5-5 and TRBJ1-2; D uncertain. The germline V and J ends were trimmed by 4 bases and 6 bases, with 19 bases remaining between them. The CDR3 spans 15 residues. The germline CDR1 and CDR2 sequences are SGHKS and YYEKEE (reference sequence). CDR3 in DNA: TGTGCCAGCAGCGGAAACCCTCTGTCGGGTGATGGCTACACCTTC. Translating gives CASSGNPLSGDGYTF.

The chain has TRBV28 and TRBJ2-7; 12 bases match TRBD2. This CDR3 is built from 14 residues. Germline V gene lookup returns CDR1 MDHEN and CDR2 SYDVKM. J lost 4 bases, V lost 6 bases, and 4 bases had no gene match. The CDR3 sequence is CASRGLAGPYEQYV. The CDR3 region has the DNA TGTGCCAGCAGGGGACTAGCGGGTCCATACGAGCAGTACGTC.

The chain employs TRBV2 and TRBJ2-3; 12 bases are a match to TRBD1. This CDR3 has 14 residues. The germline CDR1 and CDR2 sequences are SNHLY and FYNNEI. Unmatched junction bases numbered 2, after V lost 5 bases and J lost 5 bases. CDR3 in DNA: TGTGCCAGCAGTTGGGACAGGGGGCAAGATACGCAGTATTTT. Protein sequence: CASSWDRGQDTQYF.

The chain carries TRBV28 and TRBJ2-7; a weak D match, TRBD2 (5 bases). This CDR3 is built from 15 residues. Deletions cut 2 bases from V and 2 bases from J, with 13 bases between. Germline V gene data show CDR1 as MDHEN and CDR2 as SYDVKM. CDR3 coding DNA: TGTGCCAGCAGTTTAGAGGGCAGAACGCCCTACGAGCAGTACTTC. Translating it yields CASSLEGRTPYEQYF.

V and J are TRBV5-1 and TRBJ2-3, with 9 positions matching TRBD2. Trimming at V came to 7 bases and at J to 0 bases, leaving 3 bases not matched to a gene. Germline V lookup: CDR1 SGHRS, CDR2 YFSETQ. The length of the CDR3 is 14 residues. CDR3 sequence: CASWREGSTDTQYF. The CDR3 DNA reads as TGCGCCAGCTGGCGGGAGGGAAGCACAGATACGCAGTATTTT.

The chain couples TRBV25-1 to TRBJ1-2; D not resolved. CDR1 and CDR2 (germline): MGHDK, SYGVNS. The CDR3 covers 16 residues. With 3 bases removed from V and 8 bases from J, the gap between germline ends came to 22 bases. The CDR3 region has the DNA TGTGCCAGCAGTGACACCCCGGAGAGGTATCCCCACGGCTACACCTTC. This gives the protein CASSDTPERYPHGYTF.

V usage is TRBV27 and J usage is TRBJ2-7, with 11 positions matching TRBD2. Trimming took 6 bases from V and 0 from J; bases not matched to a gene: 4. This CDR3 is 15 amino acids long. The V gene's germline CDR1 is MNHEY and CDR2 SMNVEV (reference sequence). CDR3 coding DNA: TGTGCCAGCAGCCAAGGACTAGCGGGCTCCTACGAGCAGTACTTC. This translates into CASSQGLAGSYEQYF.

The rearrangement links TRBV27 to TRBJ1-1; D may be TRBD1 (6 bases). This CDR3 is 13 amino acids long. Germline CDR1 reads MNHEY; CDR2 reads SMNVEV (reference sequence). The ends were cut back, 6 bases at V and 2 bases at J, with 10 bases in the middle. CDR3 amino acids: CASSRGGNTEAFF. CDR3 in DNA: TGTGCCAGCAGCCGAGGGGGTAACACTGAAGCTTTCTTT.

This chain links TRBV6-1 with TRBJ2-1; 7 bases align to TRBD2. The CDR3 consists of 13 residues. V shed 10 bases, J shed 12 bases, and the junction held 15 bases outside the gene matches. In germline, CDR1 is MNHNS, CDR2 SASEGT. CDR3 protein: CATWGGKGLGQFF. CDR3 in DNA: TGTGCCACCTGGGGGGGGAAGGGGCTCGGGCAGTTCTTC.

The chain recombines TRBV4-2 with TRBJ2-7; possible D gene TRBD2, 6 bases. The CDR3 is 12 residues long. Trimming shortened V by 0 bases and J by 7 bases, and 7 bases separated the two germline ends. Germline V CDR1 and CDR2: LGHNA, YNFKEQ. The CDR3 sequence is CASSQDGGEQYF. The CDR3 DNA follows: TGTGCCAGCAGCCAAGATGGGGGGGAGCAGTACTTC.

This chain connects TRBV2 to TRBJ2-1; 9 bases match TRBD2. The germline V gene has CDR1 SNHLY and CDR2 FYNNEI. With V trimmed by 8 bases and J by 7 bases, 15 bases remained unmatched. The CDR3 sequence is 16 residues long. CDR3 region: CASGVLSGGPANEQFF. CDR3 nucleotide sequence: TGTGCCAGCGGGGTACTGAGCGGGGGGCCTGCGAATGAGCAGTTCTTC.

The chain has TRBV10-3 and TRBJ2-2; TRBD2 matches at 8 bases. Looked up from germline, CDR1 is ENHRY and CDR2 is SYGVKD. The CDR3 extends over 15 amino acids. Losses at the gene ends were 7 bases for V and 3 bases for J; bases not matched to a gene: 7. The CDR3: CAINKAAGDTGELFF. DNA of the CDR3: TGTGCCATCAACAAGGCAGCGGGAGACACCGGGGAGCTGTTTTTT.

The rearrangement joins TRBV5-1 to TRBJ1-4; 7 positions match TRBD1. Looked up from germline, CDR1 is SGHRS and CDR2 is YFSETQ. V lost 4 bases, J lost 4 bases, and 7 bases stayed unmatched. This CDR3 has 15 residues. The CDR3 region has the DNA TGCGCCAGCAGCATCGGGACAGACTATAATGAAAAACTGTTTTTT. Amino acid sequence: CASSIGTDYNEKLFF.

The chain couples TRBV28 to TRBJ1-4, with 7 bases aligning to TRBD1. The V gene's germline CDR1 is MDHEN and CDR2 SYDVKM. Trimming took 6 bases from V and 8 from J; bases not matched to a gene: 9. The CDR3 totals 14 residues. The CDR3 region is CASSPTGSVEKLFF. Here the CDR3 DNA reads TGTGCCAGCAGCCCGACAGGGAGTGTGGAAAAACTGTTTTTT.

The chain couples TRBV5-1 to TRBJ2-5; D not resolved. The CDR3 covers 16 residues. CDR1 is SGHRS and CDR2 is YFSETQ in the germline V gene. Trimming shortened V by 0 bases and J by 0 bases, and 12 bases separated the two germline ends. The CDR3 DNA follows: TGCGCCAGCAGCTTGGGTGTTAATGCGTACCAAGAGACCCAGTACTTC. Protein product: CASSLGVNAYQETQYF. The variable domain in full, with the rest retrieved from reference TRBV5-1 and TRBJ2-5, is KAGVTQTPRYLIKTRGQQVTLSCSPISGHRSVSWYQQTPGQGLQFLFEYFSETQRNKGNFPGRFSGRQFSNSRSEMNVSTLELGDSALYLCASSLGVNAYQETQYFGPGTRLLVL.